This section outlines one T cell receptor beta chain sequence together with its context. The length of the CDR3 is 18 residues. V was clipped by 1 base and J by 2 bases; unmatched bases: 6. Germline V gene lookup returns CDR1 SGDLS and CDR2 YYNGEE. Original processing notes: Nucleated cell number was recorded as an estimate derived from reference gene primer amplification. The assay was immunoSEQ multiplex PCR, and TCRdb's table has in-frame clones only and misses some. That table is the source of V, J and clone size, and D and trimming were worked out from the DNA. The sample comprises around 34,000 clones, 82% of which are singletons, and roughly 40% rests with the top ten. The sample belongs to a study of blood T cell repertoires in COVID-19. Across the study: COVID-19 samples collected from the United States, Italy and Spain covered acute and convalescent phases.

Source material: peripheral blood. This sequence originates from a man older than 75 with active or convalescent COVID-19. V usage is TRBV9 and J usage is TRBJ2-6; TRBD2 matches at 10 bases. CDR3 DNA sequence: TGTGCCAGCAGCGTAAGTTCCCTAGCGGGAGCTGGGGCCAACGTCCTGACTTTC. It specifies CASSVSSLAGAGANVLTF.